This TCR beta chain is from a study of CD8 T cells in ankylosing spondylitis. There are 16 residues in the CDR3. Germline CDR1 is SEHNR and CDR2 is FQNEAQ (reference sequence). V trimming: 4 bases; J trimming: 6 bases; junction bases outside the gene matches: 9. TCRdb redid the calling of the 5' RACE reads with MiXCR, one entry per CDR3 protein. The sample holds 450,000 to 550,000 distinct CDR3 sequences, roughly 5% seen once. General study results and limits: One TCR beta motif, made up of roughly eight highly homologous variants, appeared characteristic of ankylosing spondylitis blood. CD8+ cells made up the disease-linked clones, which were relatively rare in peripheral blood.

This clonotype was detected many times. Its cognate antigen is unknown. The source of this sequence is a male donor with ankylosing spondylitis. The J gene is TRBJ2-2, the V gene TRBV7-9; 9 nucleotides align to TRBD2. The specimen was blood, either unsorted or a sorted T cell fraction (not recorded which). CDR3: CASSSRTSARAGELFF. CDR3 nucleotide sequence: TGTGCCAGCAGCTCGCGGACTAGCGCCAGGGCCGGGGAGCTGTTTTTT.